A selection of T cell receptor beta chains follows, all from one sample in a study of blood T cells in healthy people across ages. One entry per CDR3 protein, called by TCRdb with MiXCR from the 5' RACE reads. Counted here are some 940,000 distinct CDR3 sequences, about 29% occurring once; the ten biggest clones make up approximately 10%. This sample was also put to use in a study of T cells of mothers and their children.

Material for sequencing was blood. These receptors were taken from a middle-aged woman in good health. CDR3s include the opening cysteine and the closing phenylalanine or tryptophan.

v_call	j_call	cdr3_aa
TRBV2	TRBJ2-2	CASRGQGDTGELFF
TRBV7-2	TRBJ1-2	CASSPPDHYGYTF
TRBV7-8	TRBJ2-4	CASSHRGAGRGNEQYF
TRBV7-8	TRBJ2-7	CASSLGGTGLREQYF
TRBV20-1	TRBJ2-7	CSARDFDRSSYEQYF
TRBV12-3/TRBV12-4	TRBJ2-1	CASSLGSGGATGNEQFF
TRBV28	TRBJ1-2	CASSPTGLGYYGYTF
TRBV29-1	TRBJ1-2	CSVGGSERGGYTF
TRBV20-1	TRBJ1-5	CSARAGGIGNQPQHF
TRBV7-9	TRBJ2-7	CASSLGAAGSSYEQYF
TRBV9	TRBJ2-7	CAIKPWQTTYEQYF
TRBV7-2	TRBJ2-7	CASSLLFLGEQYF
TRBV28	TRBJ1-5	CASRRPGGGNQPQHF
TRBV28	TRBJ2-7	CASSPWGQGAKEQYF
TRBV5-1	TRBJ2-1	CASSVLAGGPNNEQFF
TRBV20-1	TRBJ2-5	CSGGVGTSGGQETQYF
TRBV27	TRBJ1-3	CASRITGGAGGNTIYF
TRBV28	TRBJ1-1	CASHPPGGRGTEAFF
TRBV2	TRBJ2-7	CASSPTRTGGEQYF
TRBV5-1	TRBJ2-2	CASSKDRLNTGELFF
TRBV29-1	TRBJ1-2	CSVEDRDSYGYTF
TRBV7-2	TRBJ2-7	CASSLMLLGEQYF
TRBV20-1	TRBJ2-7	CSVSDGAYEQYF
TRBV7-2	TRBJ2-1	CASSQGTFPGNEQFF
TRBV5-1	TRBJ2-2	CASSPGVISTGELFF
TRBV20-1	TRBJ2-6	CSALRRGPGANVLTF
TRBV4-3	TRBJ1-1	CASSGRVAITTEAFF
TRBV12-3/TRBV12-4	TRBJ1-1	CASSLEVGTNTEAFF
TRBV12-3/TRBV12-4	TRBJ2-1	CASSPGQGLSEQFF
TRBV7-6	TRBJ2-2	CASSTNLQGIGELFF
TRBV20-1	TRBJ1-2	CSARRTGGFNYGYTF
TRBV10-3	TRBJ1-1	CATGEEGGISAEAFF
TRBV11-2	TRBJ2-6	CASSSRTSGGANVRTF
TRBV28	TRBJ1-2	CASRNPNLAGANYGYTF
TRBV7-2	TRBJ2-3	CASSLRSGGGADTQYF
TRBV7-9	TRBJ1-3	CASSSPLGNTIYF
TRBV6-2/TRBV6-3	TRBJ2-6	CASSPPRGRYSGANVLTF
TRBV27	TRBJ2-1	CATKTSGGATNEQFF
TRBV5-1	TRBJ2-1	CASSLISGSSHNEQFF
TRBV4-3	TRBJ1-1	CASSQIRWSTEAFF
TRBV24-1	TRBJ2-1	CATSDFNNRGGRYNERFF
TRBV10-3	TRBJ2-5	CAIRTGQGQETQYF
TRBV2	TRBJ2-2	CASSGSVRAIWTGELFF
TRBV5-1	TRBJ2-1	CASSSRDSDGVHEQFF
TRBV9	TRBJ2-1	CASSVGLASGGDEQFF
TRBV7-2	TRBJ2-1	CASSFSGLEGYEQFF
TRBV7-2	TRBJ2-1	CASNRDRASYNEQFF
TRBV3-1	TRBJ1-2	CASSRDFGAGTHYGYTF
TRBV5-5	TRBJ2-7	CASSLSSNSIYEQYF
TRBV20-1	TRBJ2-7	CSARDTPDRGVYEQYF